These 5 T cell receptor beta chains share one sample of origin, sequenced in a study of radiation and T cells in renal cell carcinoma. Method: immunoSEQ multiplex PCR; TCRdb's copy keeps in-frame clones and lacks some. The sample consists of roughly 120,000 clones, approximately 80% of them appearing once. This sample's time point: blood 2 weeks post-SBRT. Treatment denoted: 15 Gy SBRT to primary tumor, nephrectomy 4 weeks later. The specimen comprised blood, sampled from a patient whose treatment included radiotherapy and nephrectomy. These receptors all come from a woman aged 55 to 70 with renal cell carcinoma.

The CDR3 here is CASSQEYTGPQHF. As DNA, the CDR3 is TGCGCCAGCAGCCAAGAGTACACCGGTCCCCAGCATTTT. This chain joins TRBV4-1 and TRBJ1-5; D uncertain. Germline V gives CDR1 MGHRA, CDR2 YSYEKL. Between the trimmed V and J ends, which lost 0 bases and 10 bases, there was a span of 10 bases. This CDR3 is 13 amino acids long.

The J gene is TRBJ2-7, the V gene TRBV6-6, with D possibly matching TRBD2 (6 bases). V dropped 6 bases and J dropped 4 bases, with 13 bases sitting between them. CDR1 MNHNY and CDR2 SVGAGI come from the germline V gene (reference sequence). This CDR3 has 13 residues. As DNA, the CDR3 is TGTGCCAGCAGCCCTGAAGGACTATACGAGCAGTACTTC. It is translated as CASSPEGLYEQYF.

In this sample, this clone turned up once. The chain combines TRBV5-8 with TRBJ2-7; 8 bases fit TRBD1. V dropped 4 bases and J dropped 0; count of bases not matched to a gene: 9. The V gene's germline CDR1 is SGHTS and CDR2 YDEGEE. This CDR3 is 16 amino acids long. CDR3 nucleotides: TGTGCCAGCAGCCCCGCCACAGGGGGTATCTCCTACGAGCAGTACTTC. The encoded protein is CASSPATGGISYEQYF.

The chain employs TRBV12-2 and TRBJ1-1. TRBV12-2 is a known pseudogene. The CDR3 is made up of 15 amino acids. DNA of the CDR3: TGTGCAAGTCGCTTAGGGGGACGGCTCCCCACTGAAGCTTTCTTT. Translated, it gives CASRLGGRLPTEAFF.

The V and J genes are TRBV19 and TRBJ1-1; TRBD1 might be the D (5 bases). The CDR3 covers 15 residues. Germline V CDR1 and CDR2: LNHDA, SQIVND (reference sequence). V lost 5 bases and J 2 bases, leaving 15 bases between the germline ends. The CDR3 DNA follows: TGTGCCAGTAGTGGGGCGTACAGGTTTAACACTGAAGCTTTCTTT. This encodes CASSGAYRFNTEAFF.